A selection of T cell receptor beta chains follows, all from one sample in a study of cytomegalovirus exposure and HLA in healthy donors. This table comes from immunoSEQ multiplex PCR, and its TCRdb copy is limited to in-frame clones, with some not included. Recorded for this sample: roughly 79,000 clones. The sample taken for sequencing was PBMCs. All receptors come from a man aged 25 to 40 in good health and CMV-seronegative. Both conserved end residues are part of each CDR3. Each record gives: D gene, V gene, J gene, CDR3 length, CDR3 DNA, CDR3 protein. The D gene is left open where the match is weak.

-	TRBV4-1	TRBJ1-2	12	TGCGCCAGCAGCCAAGACGGGGATGGCTACACCTTC	CASSQDGDGYTF
-	TRBV7-9	TRBJ2-7	14	TGTGCCAGCAGCTTAATTGGCAGCTCCTACGAGCAGTACTTC	CASSLIGSSYEQYF
-	TRBV18	TRBJ2-3	11	TGTGCCAGCTCTCCGTTAGATACGCAGTATTTT	CASSPLDTQYF
-	TRBV7-8	TRBJ1-2	15	TGTGCCAGCAGCTTAGTGGGTCGGGGACTCTATGGCTACACCTTC	CASSLVGRGLYGYTF
TRBD2	TRBV5-1	TRBJ2-3	16	TGCGCCAGCAGCCTACTAGCGGGGGCCAGCACAGATACGCAGTATTTT	CASSLLAGASTDTQYF
TRBD1	TRBV25-1	TRBJ2-2	16	TGTGCCAGCAGTGACGGACAGGGGGCGCAAACCGGGGAGCTGTTTTTT	CASSDGQGAQTGELFF
-	TRBV7-2	TRBJ1-2	14	TGTGCCAGCAGCAAGGACAGACATAACTATGGCTACACCTTC	CASSKDRHNYGYTF
-	TRBV30	TRBJ1-4	14	TGTGCCTGGAGTGGAGGAACAACTAATGAAAAACTGTTTTTT	CAWSGGTTNEKLFF
-	TRBV5-1	TRBJ1-1	15	TGCGCCAGCAGCTTGGGGGTCGGGTCGGAAACTGAAGCTTTCTTT	CASSLGVGSETEAFF
TRBD2	TRBV5-4	TRBJ2-1	15	TGTGCCAGCAGAGGCTCTAGCGGGACGGACAATGAGCAGTTCTTC	CASRGSSGTDNEQFF
-	TRBV7-9	TRBJ1-1	14	TGTGCCAGCAGCTTAAGCGGGGTAGGGACTGAAGCTTTCTTT	CASSLSGVGTEAFF
TRBD1	TRBV11-3	TRBJ1-1	15	TGTGCCAGCAGCTTAGTGCGGCAGGGGGGCACTGAAGCTTTCTTT	CASSLVRQGGTEAFF
TRBD1	TRBV2	TRBJ1-1	15	TGTGCCAGCAGGGGACAGGGTTTGTGGGGCACTGAAGCTTTCTTT	CASRGQGLWGTEAFF
-	TRBV29-1	TRBJ2-7	11	TGCAGCGTTGAGGGCAGGGACGAGCAGTACTTC	CSVEGRDEQYF
-	TRBV25-1	TRBJ1-4	18	TGTGCCAGCAGTGAACGTCGGGGGGGGACTCCAACTAATGAAAAACTGTTTTTT	CASSERRGGTPTNEKLFF
-	TRBV9	TRBJ2-7	14	TGTGCCAGCAGCCCCCGCGGGGATGGTTACGAGCAGTACTTC	CASSPRGDGYEQYF
TRBD2	TRBV10-2	TRBJ2-2	16	TGCGCCAGCAGTGCTAGCGGGAGGGGCGACACCGGGGAGCTGTTTTTT	CASSASGRGDTGELFF
TRBD1	TRBV5-1	TRBJ1-1	13	TGCGCCAGCAGCTTGGACAGGGGCACTGAAGCTTTCTTT	CASSLDRGTEAFF
-	TRBV9	TRBJ1-4	15	TGTGCCAGCAGCGTAGCCCCACTGTCAAATGAAAAACTGTTTTTT	CASSVAPLSNEKLFF
-	TRBV2	TRBJ2-3	15	TGTGCCAGCAGGGACGGGACAAGTTACACAGATACGCAGTATTTT	CASRDGTSYTDTQYF
TRBD2	TRBV4-2	TRBJ2-1	15	TGTGCCAGCAGCCAGGAAGCGGGAGGGCCCGATGAGCAGTTCTTC	CASSQEAGGPDEQFF
TRBD2	TRBV19	TRBJ2-1	14	TGTGCCACGGGGACTAGCGGGAGTTACTCTGAGCAGTTCTTC	CATGTSGSYSEQFF
TRBD1	TRBV15	TRBJ2-7	13	TGTGCCACCAGTACACAGGGGATCGGCGAGCAGTACTTC	CATSTQGIGEQYF
TRBD2	TRBV6-6	TRBJ2-3	16	TGTGCCAGCAGTTCGATAGCGGGAGAGGTGGCAGATACGCAGTATTTT	CASSSIAGEVADTQYF
-	TRBV2	TRBJ1-4	14	TGTGCTAGCAGTGTAGGAGGGGCTAATGAAAAACTGTTTTTT	CASSVGGANEKLFF
TRBD1	TRBV5-6	TRBJ2-1	15	TGTGCCAGCAGCAACCGGGACAGGGTCTACAATGAGCAGTTCTTC	CASSNRDRVYNEQFF
TRBD2	TRBV25-1	TRBJ2-3	13	TGTGCCAGCAGTAAATCCGGGACTAACACGCAGTATTTT	CASSKSGTNTQYF
-	TRBV30	TRBJ1-2	14	TGTGCCTGGAGTGGACAGACGCTTAACTATGGCTACACCTTC	CAWSGQTLNYGYTF
-	TRBV6-4	TRBJ1-1	12	TGTGCCAGCAGTGAAGATGGAGCTGAAGCTTTCTTT	CASSEDGAEAFF
TRBD1	TRBV18	TRBJ2-1	18	TGTGCCAGCTCACTATATTCGACAGGGCGTGGGGCCTACAATGAGCAGTTCTTC	CASSLYSTGRGAYNEQFF
-	TRBV5-1	TRBJ2-2	16	TGCGCCAGCAGCTTGGTGGGGGGGCCGGACACCGGGGAGCTGTTTTTT	CASSLVGGPDTGELFF